There are a few counts of the clone carrying this T cell receptor (beta chain). Its antigen is currently unknown. The CDR3 runs to 14 residues. Trimming pared 1 base from V and 0 bases from J, leaving 5 bases between. Germline V CDR1 and CDR2: SGHTA, FQGNSA. This record comes from a study of T cells after yellow fever vaccination. The study's findings and limits: Though weaker, the secondary response peaked faster, on day 5 versus 15. FACS-sorted repertoires might harbor abundant contaminating clonotypes from the bulk population. Among primary-vaccination clones, most reappeared after the booster, at just under 98% for CD4 and around 91% for CD8.

Researchers made TCR cDNA using 5'RACE template switching, and this step added a universal primer site and UMIs. TCRdb reanalysed the 5' RACE reads using MiXCR and keeps one entry per CDR3 protein. The table has some 240,000 distinct CDR3 sequences, roughly 5.6% seen once. The clonotype was recovered from a man aged 18 to 30 who received the YFV17D yellow fever vaccine. This sample comprised CD4+ T cells sorted from PBMCs, obtained on the day of the yellow fever booster vaccination. The gene calls are TRBV7-2 and TRBJ2-3; D ambiguous. CDR3 residues: CASSLEGSTDTQYF. The CDR3 bases are TGTGCCAGCAGCTTAGAGGGCAGCACAGATACGCAGTATTTT. Filled out from reference TRBV7-2 and TRBJ2-3, the complete variable domain reads GAGVSQSPSNKVTEKGKDVELRCDPISGHTALYWYRQSLGQGLEFLIYFQGNSAPDKSGLPSDRFSAERTGGSVSTLTIQRTQQEDSAVYLCASSLEGSTDTQYFGPGTRLTVL.